A single sample gave rise to the 32 T cell receptor beta chains below, sequenced in a study of T-cell reconstitution after alpha-beta-depleted transplantation in children. Preparation of the TCRbeta library was carried out with unique molecular identifiers. Via MiXCR, TCRdb re-called the PCR reads, giving one row per CDR3 protein. The data hold 360,000 or so distinct CDR3 sequences, with around 21% observed a single time. The starting material was PBMCs from the stem cell graft donor, obtained from the stem cell graft. Receptors originate from a human donor who donated a stem cell graft to a child with acute myeloid leukemia.

The chain has TRBV11-3 and TRBJ2-1; D not certain. Deletions cut 5 bases from V and 14 bases from J, with 19 bases between. Germline loops: CDR1 SGHNT, CDR2 YENEEA. The CDR3 has 13 amino acids. For the CDR3, the DNA is TGTGCCAGCAGCGACCAACCGGACCCCGGAGAGTTCTTC. The encoded protein is CASSDQPDPGEFF.

The sample holds many counts of this clonotype. The rearrangement links TRBV20-1 to TRBJ2-7, with 7 bases fitting TRBD2. V was clipped by 6 bases and J by 2 bases; unmatched bases: 13. From germline, CDR1 is DFQATT and CDR2 SNEGSKA (reference sequence). The CDR3 totals 15 residues. As DNA, the CDR3 is TGCAGTGCCCAACCCCGGGAGGCGTTCACCTACGAGCAGTACTTC. It encodes CSAQPREAFTYEQYF.

This chain connects TRBV28 to TRBJ2-5; possibly TRBD2 for D (6 bases). Trimming stripped 1 base from V and 1 base from J, with 13 bases between. CDR3 size: 16 residues. Per the germline V gene, CDR1 is MDHEN and CDR2 is SYDVKM. CDR3 coding DNA: TGTGCCAGCAGTTTATCACGGGAGCCGATCCAAGAGACCCAGTACTTC. It codes for CASSLSREPIQETQYF.

The sample holds a few counts of this clonotype. The V call is TRBV7-9, the J call TRBJ1-1; D is undetermined. The CDR3 sequence is 15 residues long. The V end was cut by 0 bases, the J end by 1 base, with 9 bases between. Germline CDR1 reads SEHNR; CDR2 reads FQNEAQ (reference sequence). The chain's CDR3 is CASSLALEPNTEAFF. CDR3 bases: TGTGCCAGCAGCTTAGCATTAGAACCGAACACTGAAGCTTTCTTT. Full variable domain (outside the CDR3, taken from reference TRBV7-9 and TRBJ1-1): DTGVSQNPRHKITKRGQNVTFRCDPISEHNRLYWYRQTLGQGPEFLTYFQNEAQLEKSRLLSDRFSAERPKGSFSTLEIQRTEQGDSAMYLCASSLALEPNTEAFFGQGTRLTVV.

There are many counts of this clonotype. V usage is TRBV20-1 and J usage is TRBJ2-2; D is ambiguous. V shed 0 bases and J shed 4 bases, with 6 bases lying between them. Germline lookup yields CDR1 DFQATT and CDR2 SNEGSKA (reference sequence). The CDR3 has 13 amino acids. The CDR3 sequence: CSAREPLTGELFF. The CDR3 nucleotides read TGCAGTGCTAGAGAACCCCTCACCGGGGAGCTGTTTTTT.

This clonotype has more than one count but fewer than ten. The chain recombines TRBV29-1 with TRBJ2-7; D is ambiguous. CDR3 length equals 12 residues. The germline V gene has CDR1 SQVTM and CDR2 ANQGSEA. The germline V and J ends were trimmed by 2 bases and 5 bases, with 10 bases remaining between them. The CDR3 coding sequence is TGCAGCGTTGAACTGGGAAGCAACGAGCAGTACTTC. It specifies CSVELGSNEQYF.

The table lists this clonotype with many counts. The rearrangement joins TRBV12-3 or TRBV12-4 to TRBJ2-2; 11 nucleotides align to TRBD2. Trimming removed 6 bases from V and 2 bases from J; junction bases left unmatched: 5. The CDR3 loop spans 16 amino acids. As DNA, the CDR3 is TGTGCCAGCAGCACTGGACTAGCGGGTAACACCGGGGAGCTGTTTTTT. Its translation is CASSTGLAGNTGELFF.

This clonotype has just a few counts. The chain uses TRBV15 and TRBJ2-7; maybe TRBD1 (5 bases). CDR3 length: 11 residues. Trimming stripped 5 bases from V and 5 bases from J, with 7 bases between. The germline CDR1 and CDR2 sequences are LNHNV and YYDKDF (reference sequence). The CDR3 loop reads CATSGRDEQYF. The CDR3 DNA sequence: TGTGCCACCAGCGGCAGGGACGAGCAGTACTTC.

This clonotype has a handful of counts. The gene calls are TRBV11-2 and TRBJ2-3; D ambiguous. Trimming shortened V by 5 bases and J by 10 bases, and 16 bases separated the two germline ends. Germline V gene lookup returns CDR1 SGHAT and CDR2 FQNNGV. This CDR3 has 13 residues. In nucleotides, the CDR3 is TGTGCCAGCAGCCCGAGACGCGGTTGGGCGCAGTATTTT. It encodes CASSPRRGWAQYF.

This clonotype was counted only a few times. This rearrangement joins TRBV27 to TRBJ2-7; the D gene could be TRBD1 or TRBD2 (5 bases each). CDR1 is MNHEY, CDR2 SMNVEV, per germline (reference sequence). Trimming pared 9 bases from V and 2 bases from J, leaving 14 bases between. The CDR3 contains 13 residues. The CDR3 DNA follows: TGTGCCAGTAAACGGGACGGAGCCTACGAGCAGTACTTC. It codes for CASKRDGAYEQYF.

This chain uses TRBV5-1 with TRBJ2-5; TRBD2 might be the D (5 bases). There are 14 residues in the CDR3. Between the trimmed V and J ends, which lost 4 bases and 2 bases, there was a span of 12 bases. The germline V gene encodes CDR1 SGHRS and CDR2 YFSETQ. DNA for the CDR3: TGCGCCAGCAGCACGGGGATGGGGCAAGAGACCCAGTACTTC. Amino acid sequence: CASSTGMGQETQYF.

This clonotype has ten or more counts. The chain carries TRBV4-3 and TRBJ2-1, with D unresolved. The germline CDR1 and CDR2 sequences are LGHNA and YSLEER. The CDR3 has 13 residues. V dropped 1 base and J dropped 4 bases, with 5 bases sitting between them. For the CDR3, the DNA is TGCGCCAGCAGCCAAGCAATGTACAATGAGCAGTTCTTC. Translating gives CASSQAMYNEQFF.

V is TRBV7-2 and J is TRBJ2-7; tentatively, D is TRBD1 (6 bases). In germline, CDR1 is SGHTA, CDR2 FQGNSA. The CDR3 has 13 amino acids. V gave up 6 bases and J gave up 4 bases, with 13 bases separating them. CDR3: CASRPGHLYEQYF. For the CDR3, the DNA is TGTGCCAGCAGGCCGGGACACCTTTACGAGCAGTACTTC.

This clonotype came up many times. V and J are TRBV20-1 and TRBJ2-3, with D unclear. The length of the CDR3 is 12 residues. Germline values: CDR1 DFQATT, CDR2 SNEGSKA (reference sequence). Trimming took 3 bases from V and 2 from J, leaving 6 bases between them. The DNA of the CDR3 is TGCAGTGCTAGGGACCACACAGATACGCAGTATTTT. It yields the protein CSARDHTDTQYF.

This clonotype appeared many times. V usage is TRBV6-5 and J usage is TRBJ2-7; 7 bases fit TRBD2. Trimming cost V 0 bases and J 3 bases; bases outside gene matches: 2. Germline lookup yields CDR1 MNHEY and CDR2 SVGAGI. The CDR3 spans 14 residues. Written as DNA, the CDR3 is TGTGCCAGCAGTTACTCTGGCGGGAGCTACGAGCAGTACTTC. It encodes CASSYSGGSYEQYF.

This clonotype occurred many times. This sequence joins TRBV20-1 and TRBJ2-3; tentatively, D is TRBD2 (6 bases). CDR1 and CDR2 from the germline V gene are DFQATT and SNEGSKA (reference sequence). The CDR3 covers 15 residues. Trimming cost V 6 bases and J 4 bases, with 20 bases left between them. Here the CDR3 DNA reads TGCAGTGCGCAGGAACCCGGAGGGGAGGCAGATACGCAGTATTTT. Residues: CSAQEPGGEADTQYF.

This chain links TRBV7-2 with TRBJ1-6; no reliable D call. The CDR3 is 15 amino acids. Deletions cut 6 bases from V and 10 bases from J, with 19 bases between. The germline gives CDR1 SGHTA, CDR2 FQGNSA. Here the CDR3 reads CASRKAGERRSPLHF. The CDR3 region has the DNA TGTGCCAGCAGAAAGGCCGGGGAAAGAAGGTCACCCCTCCACTTT. Looking up the rest from reference TRBV7-2 and TRBJ1-6 gives the full variable domain: GAGVSQSPSNKVTEKGKDVELRCDPISGHTALYWYRQSLGQGLEFLIYFQGNSAPDKSGLPSDRFSAERTGGSVSTLTIQRTQQEDSAVYLCASRKAGERRSPLHFGNGTRLTVT.

There are many counts of this clonotype. One junction end does not reproduce the germline sequence, and a read error may be involved. The genes are TRBV29-1 and TRBJ2-7, with D possibly being TRBD1 (6 bases). This CDR3 region has 8 residues. Germline CDR1 and CDR2: SQVTM and ANQGSEA. The CDR3, as DNA: TGCAGCGTTGGGACAGAGGAATTC. Protein sequence: CSVGTEEF.

This clonotype was counted only a few times. V is TRBV3-1 and J is TRBJ2-7, with TRBD2 matching 10 bases. This CDR3 is 16 amino acids long. Germline V gene lookup returns CDR1 LGHDT and CDR2 YNNKEL (reference sequence). V dropped 4 bases and J dropped 2; count of bases not matched to a gene: 8. The CDR3 DNA is TGTGCCAGCAGCCTCCAGGGGCTAGCGGGAGCCTACGAGCAGTACTTC. Amino acids: CASSLQGLAGAYEQYF.

A few counts support this clonotype. The chain couples TRBV6-1 to TRBJ2-5; D might be TRBD2 (5 bases). Trimming cost V 3 bases and J 5 bases, with 13 bases left between them. In germline, CDR1 is MNHNS, CDR2 SASEGT. This CDR3 has 14 residues. CDR3 sequence reads: CASSEPGFTETQYF. CDR3 DNA: TGTGCCAGCAGTGAGCCGGGATTTACGGAGACCCAGTACTTC.

This chain connects TRBV15 to TRBJ2-3; 8 nucleotides align to TRBD2. V dropped 0 bases and J dropped 3; count of bases not matched to a gene: 5. The CDR3 sequence is 16 residues long. Germline CDR1 LNHNV, CDR2 YYDKDF (reference sequence). This CDR3 reads CATSRDRSGSTDTQYF. The CDR3, as DNA: TGTGCCACCAGCAGAGATCGCAGCGGGAGTACAGATACGCAGTATTTT.

The V gene is TRBV29-1, the J gene TRBJ2-7; 10 bases map to TRBD2. CDR3 length: 16 residues. Per germline, CDR1 SQVTM and CDR2 ANQGSEA. V trimming: 0 bases; J trimming: 2 bases; junction bases outside the gene matches: 7. The CDR3 region has the DNA TGCAGCGTTGAAGATCTCGGGCTAGCGGGAGCCTACGAGCAGTACTTC. Its translation: CSVEDLGLAGAYEQYF.

There are many counts of this clonotype. The junction shows a germline mismatch at one end, possibly a read error. The chain recombines TRBV20-1 with TRBJ2-7, with D perhaps being TRBD1 or TRBD2 (5 bases each). CDR1 and CDR2 from the germline V gene are DFQATT and SNEGSKA (reference sequence). CDR3 length: 12 residues. CDR3 loop: CSALVEAGTSNF. The CDR3 bases are TGCAGTGCGTTAGTCGAGGCCGGGACCTCAAACTTC.

This chain uses TRBV11-2 with TRBJ2-7, with 8 bases identical to TRBD2. Per the germline V gene, CDR1 is SGHAT and CDR2 is FQNNGV. Trimming took 5 bases from V and 6 from J; bases not matched to a gene: 6. The CDR3 has 13 residues. CDR3 coding DNA: TGTGCCAGCAGCCCATCGGGAGGGGCCGAGCAGTACTTC. Protein: CASSPSGGAEQYF.

This clonotype has a handful of counts. The V call is TRBV5-1, the J call TRBJ2-3, with TRBD2 matching 7 bases. The V gene's germline CDR1 is SGHRS and CDR2 YFSETQ. The V and J ends lost 4 bases and 6 bases, in that order; junction bases with no gene match: 11. CDR3 length: 15 amino acids. CDR3 sequence reads: CASSAQGREIDTQYF. CDR3 sequence (DNA): TGCGCCAGCAGCGCCCAAGGGCGGGAGATCGATACGCAGTATTTT.

At least ten counts were recorded for this clonotype. The chain employs TRBV20-1 and TRBJ2-1, with D perhaps TRBD1 (7 bases). V lost 6 bases to trimming and J lost 1 base, with 13 bases between them. The CDR3 contains 14 residues. Per germline, CDR1 DFQATT and CDR2 SNEGSKA (reference sequence). The CDR3 sequence is CSARDRESYNEQFF. The CDR3 DNA follows: TGCAGTGCGCGGGACAGAGAGTCCTACAATGAGCAGTTCTTC.

V usage is TRBV7-8 and J usage is TRBJ2-1, with D hard to call. Per the germline V gene, CDR1 is SGHVS and CDR2 is FQNEAQ. Trimming cost V 0 bases and J 4 bases, with 4 bases left between them. This CDR3 has 13 amino acids. CDR3 in DNA: TGTGCCAGCAGCTTAGCGAAATACAATGAGCAGTTCTTC. Translated: CASSLAKYNEQFF. Variable domain in full (rest from reference TRBV7-8 and TRBJ2-1): GAGVSQSPRYKVAKRGQDVALRCDPISGHVSLFWYQQALGQGPEFLTYFQNEAQLDKSGLPSDRFFAERPEGSVSTLKIQRTQQEDSAVYLCASSLAKYNEQFFGPGTRLTVL.

This sequence joins TRBV12-3 or TRBV12-4 and TRBJ2-5; 8 bases map to TRBD2. This CDR3 region has 13 residues. The junction had 5 bases not matched to a gene; V was cut back by 6 bases and J by 5 bases. The CDR3 bases are TGTGCCAGCAGCCGACTAGCGATTGAGACCCAGTACTTC. Translated, it gives CASSRLAIETQYF.

There are a few counts of this clonotype. This chain joins TRBV12-3 or TRBV12-4 and TRBJ2-7, with TRBD2 matching 15 bases. This CDR3 spans 17 amino acids. V lost 6 bases and J lost 4; bases outside the gene matches: 10. The CDR3 reads CASSPPGLAGGGYEQYF. The CDR3 DNA sequence: TGTGCCAGCAGCCCCCCGGGACTAGCGGGGGGTGGGTACGAGCAGTACTTC.

The chain employs TRBV13 and TRBJ2-1, with a tentative D call TRBD2 (6 bases). V was pared by 0 bases and J by 8 bases, with 14 bases between. The CDR3 has 15 residues. The V gene's germline CDR1 is PRHDT and CDR2 FYEKMQ (reference sequence). CDR3 region: CASSLGGRYWDEQFF. The CDR3 DNA follows: TGTGCCAGCAGCTTAGGCGGGAGATATTGGGATGAGCAGTTCTTC. The full variable domain, rest sourced from reference TRBV13 and TRBJ2-1, is AAGVIQSPRHLIKEKRETATLKCYPIPRHDTVYWYQQGPGQDPQFLISFYEKMQSDKGSIPDRFSAQQFSDYHSELNMSSLELGDSALYFCASSLGGRYWDEQFFGPGTRLTVL.

The chain couples TRBV7-2 to TRBJ2-2, with 10 nucleotides matching TRBD2. CDR3 length: 17 amino acids. The V segment lost 7 bases and the J segment 4 bases; nucleotides outside the gene matches: 12. Per the germline V gene, CDR1 is SGHTA and CDR2 is FQGNSA. The DNA for the CDR3 is TGTGCCAGCACCGAGGCTAGCGGGAGAGTGGGCACCGGGGAGCTGTTTTTT. Its protein is CASTEASGRVGTGELFF.

This clonotype has ten or more counts. V is TRBV20-1 and J is TRBJ2-7, with TRBD1 identical over 10 bases. V shed 0 bases and J 2 bases; nucleotides not matched to a gene: 7. CDR3 length equals 16 residues. Germline CDR1 DFQATT, CDR2 SNEGSKA (reference sequence). CDR3 sequence reads: CSARDLDRGFTYEQYF. Written as DNA, the CDR3 is TGCAGTGCTAGAGATCTGGACAGGGGGTTTACCTACGAGCAGTACTTC.